This TCR beta chain was documented in a study of blood T cell repertoires in COVID-19. Clones were read by immunoSEQ multiplex PCR, and TCRdb kept only the in-frame ones, dropping some. The table records 90,000 to 130,000 clones, 75% to 85% of them present only once. Germline loops: CDR1 DFQATT, CDR2 SNEGSKA (reference sequence). V was clipped by 3 bases and J by 7 bases; unmatched bases: 13. CDR3 length: 16 residues. The chain has TRBV20-1 and TRBJ2-1, with TRBD2 matching over 9 bases. Sequencing was performed on peripheral blood. The receptor comes from a man in his sixties or seventies with acute or convalescent COVID-19. CDR3 residues: CSASNPSGTTGNEQFF. CDR3 sequence (DNA): TGCAGTGCTAGTAATCCTAGCGGGACCACTGGAAATGAGCAGTTCTTC.